This record concerns one T cell receptor (beta chain) sequence. As originally analysed: Quantification of nucleated cells was approximated via reference gene primer amplification. The repertoire was sequenced with immunoSEQ multiplex PCR; TCRdb's copy has only in-frame clones and lacks some. The V and J calls and clone size are taken from that table; D and trimming were inferred from the DNA. This sample has tens of thousands of clones, with 80% to 90% found just once. This sample stems from a study of blood T cell repertoires in COVID-19. On the study more broadly: Sites across the United States, Italy and Spain contributed samples from acute and convalescent COVID-19. The cDNA or gDNA used as material had been derived from T cells, B-cell-depleted T cells, or PBMCs.

This TCR derives from a human donor with active COVID-19. The donor label of this sample is uncertain. The source material was peripheral blood.

The CDR3 DNA reads TGTGCCAGCAGGAATTTGGGGGGGCAAGAGACCCAGTACTTC. Its translation: CASRNLGGQETQYF. V and J are TRBV2 and TRBJ2-5; 7 nucleotides line up with TRBD2. Germline values: CDR1 SNHLY, CDR2 FYNNEI. After removal of 6 bases from V and 2 bases from J, the junction contained 6 bases not matched to a gene. The CDR3 runs 14 residues.